This entry describes one T cell receptor beta chain. Autoimmune disease history or systemic immunosuppression was exclusionary. Sequencing used immunoSEQ multiplex PCR; TCRdb keeps in-frame clones, though not all of them. The repertoire consists of around 72,000 clones, with 85% to 90% occurring once and the leading ten covering 0.94%. V lost 7 bases and J lost 6, with 15 bases in between. From germline, CDR1 is SQVTM and CDR2 ANQGSEA. CDR3 length: 13 amino acids. The sample originates from a study of OX40 agonist ivuxolimab in advanced cancers. As for the study in general: Given to patients was ivuxolimab, an agonistic anti-OX40 (CD134) antibody.

The chain has TRBV29-1 and TRBJ2-2, with D perhaps matching TRBD1 or TRBD2 (7 bases each). The TCR comes from an adult with an advanced solid tumor such as melanoma, head and neck, liver or kidney cancer. Source: CD4+ or CD8+ T cells sorted from blood, taken in a trial of the OX40 agonist ivuxolimab. CDR3: CSASQGGPGELFF. The CDR3 DNA is TGCAGCGCATCCCAGGGGGGGCCCGGGGAGCTGTTTTTT.